Given below is one T cell receptor beta chain in context. The data were taken from a study of blood T cell repertoires in COVID-19. Study-level information: Sites in the United States, Italy and Spain provided acute and convalescent COVID-19 samples. T cells, B-cell-depleted T cells, or PBMCs supplied cDNA or gDNA.

In the original analysis: Estimates of nucleated cell counts were drawn from the amplification of reference gene primers. Libraries were prepared by immunoSEQ multiplex PCR; TCRdb keeps only in-frame clonotypes and omits some of them. That table furnishes V, J and clone size, whereas the DNA furnished D and trimming. The table has tens of thousands of clones, 90% to 95% seen once. This CDR3 is built from 14 residues. Germline CDR1 reads KGHSH; CDR2 reads LQKENI. Deletions cut 0 bases from V and 6 bases from J, with 9 bases between. What was sequenced was peripheral blood. The TCR sequence derives from a human donor with active COVID-19. The donor label of this sample is uncertain. This rearrangement joins TRBV18 to TRBJ2-1; D unresolved. The CDR3: CASSPPSQFNEQFF. CDR3 sequence (DNA): TGTGCCAGCTCACCACCGTCCCAGTTCAATGAGCAGTTCTTC.